These T cell receptor beta chains were read from a single sample in a study of cytomegalovirus exposure and HLA in healthy donors. Assay used: immunoSEQ multiplex PCR; TCRdb lists only in-frame clones, some missing. Among about 82,000 clones listed, 10% were seen once. What was sequenced was PBMCs. The receptor set was obtained from a man in his 60s in good health and CMV-seropositive. Each CDR3 is given with its conserved first and last residue. Fields, in order: V gene, clone size, J gene, D gene, CDR3 protein, CDR3 DNA. D genes are given only for firm matches. Where a row states a size, it is once, few, many or the class of an expanded clone; other rows omit it.

V: TRBV27; size: .; J: TRBJ2-5; D: TRBD2; CDR3: CASRGGGGMTQYF; DNA: TGTGCCAGCAGGGGAGGCGGGGGGATGACCCAGTACTTC
V: TRBV7-7; size: few; J: TRBJ2-1; D: TRBD2; CDR3: CASSYRLAGRNEQFF; DNA: TGTGCTAGCAGCTACCGACTAGCGGGGCGCAATGAGCAGTTCTTC
V: TRBV7-9; size: few; J: TRBJ2-3; D: TRBD2; CDR3: CASSLAGGADTQYF; DNA: TGTGCCAGCAGCTTAGCCGGGGGGGCAGATACGCAGTATTTT
V: TRBV20-1; size: .; J: TRBJ2-7; D: .; CDR3: CSGEVAVEQYF; DNA: TGCAGTGGAGAGGTAGCGGTTGAGCAGTACTTC
V: TRBV7-9; size: .; J: TRBJ1-5; D: TRBD1; CDR3: CASGQDNQPQHF; DNA: TGTGCCAGTGGACAGGACAATCAGCCCCAGCATTTT
V: TRBV7-2; size: few; J: TRBJ1-1; D: .; CDR3: CASSLDGPETGNTEAFF; DNA: TGTGCCAGCAGCTTAGATGGCCCGGAGACAGGAAACACTGAAGCTTTCTTT
V: TRBV19; size: few; J: TRBJ1-1; D: .; CDR3: CASRWEERSTEAFF; DNA: TGTGCCAGTAGATGGGAGGAGAGATCCACTGAAGCTTTCTTT
V: TRBV6-1; size: .; J: TRBJ1-1; D: .; CDR3: CASSEPYFRILRSGDTEAFF; DNA: TGTGCCAGCAGTGAACCATATTTTCGCATACTTCGGAGCGGGGACACTGAAGCTTTCTTT
V: TRBV13; size: .; J: TRBJ2-7; D: TRBD2; CDR3: CASSLSGRAYEQYF; DNA: TGTGCCAGCAGCCTTAGCGGGAGAGCCTACGAGCAGTACTTC
V: TRBV27; size: few; J: TRBJ2-3; D: .; CDR3: CASSTKTGQPTDTQYF; DNA: TGTGCCAGCAGTACTAAAACGGGACAACCCACAGATACGCAGTATTTT
V: TRBV5-1; size: .; J: TRBJ2-3; D: TRBD2; CDR3: CASSAGTSGGATDTQYF; DNA: TGCGCCAGCAGCGCCGGGACTAGCGGGGGGGCCACAGATACGCAGTATTTT
V: TRBV6-1; size: few; J: TRBJ2-1; D: TRBD2; CDR3: CASASLAGLYNEQFF; DNA: TGTGCCAGCGCCTCATTAGCGGGGCTATACAATGAGCAGTTCTTC
V: TRBV30; size: few; J: TRBJ1-6; D: .; CDR3: CAGSPAFSGSPLHF; DNA: TGTGCCGGATCACCCGCCTTTTCAGGTTCACCCCTCCACTTT
V: TRBV4-1; size: few; J: TRBJ1-4; D: TRBD1; CDR3: CASSRGQGLDEKLFF; DNA: TGCGCCAGCAGCCGTGGACAGGGACTGGATGAAAAACTGTTTTTT
V: TRBV21-1; size: few; J: TRBJ1-5; D: .; CDR3: CASSKTGDQPQHF; DNA: TGTGCCAGCAGCAAAACAGGGGACCAGCCCCAGCATTTT
V: TRBV5-1; size: few; J: TRBJ2-2; D: TRBD2; CDR3: CASSLGLWGGTGELFF; DNA: TGCGCCAGCAGCTTGGGATTATGGGGGGGCACCGGGGAGCTGTTTTTT
V: TRBV2; size: .; J: TRBJ1-5; D: .; CDR3: CASSVGQGGNRGNQPQHF; DNA: TGTGCCAGCAGTGTGGGGCAGGGAGGGAATCGAGGCAATCAGCCCCAGCATTTT
V: TRBV6-1; size: .; J: TRBJ1-3; D: .; CDR3: CASSSTVGNTIYF; DNA: TGTGCCAGCAGTTCCACAGTTGGAAACACCATATATTTT
V: TRBV12-5; size: .; J: TRBJ2-5; D: TRBD2; CDR3: CASGLNDGGSSLVQYF; DNA: TGTGCTAGTGGTTTAAATGACGGCGGGAGTAGCCTAGTGCAGTACTTC
V: TRBV29-1; size: few; J: TRBJ1-2; D: TRBD1; CDR3: CSVGNQGQGGYTF; DNA: TGCAGCGTTGGAAACCAGGGACAGGGCGGCTACACCTTC
V: TRBV28; size: few; J: TRBJ2-3; D: .; CDR3: CASRLGAIRSDTQYF; DNA: TGTGCCAGCAGACTTGGAGCTATCCGTTCGGATACGCAGTATTTT
V: TRBV7-2; size: few; J: TRBJ2-5; D: TRBD2; CDR3: CASSPLPGLAGGEETQYF; DNA: TGTGCCAGCAGCCCACTCCCCGGACTAGCGGGAGGGGAAGAGACCCAGTACTTC
V: TRBV5-4; size: .; J: TRBJ1-3; D: .; CDR3: CASSLRGGQISGNTIYF; DNA: TGTGCCAGCAGCCTGAGGGGCGGACAGATCTCTGGAAACACCATATATTTT
V: TRBV30; size: few; J: TRBJ1-1; D: .; CDR3: CAWREGHRTEAFF; DNA: TGTGCCTGGAGGGAGGGGCATAGGACTGAAGCTTTCTTT
V: TRBV7-2; size: few; J: TRBJ1-1; D: .; CDR3: CASTSMAAVNTEAFF; DNA: TGTGCCAGCACCTCGATGGCGGCAGTTAACACTGAAGCTTTCTTT
V: TRBV6-1; size: few; J: TRBJ2-3; D: .; CDR3: CASSPVGGTDTQYF; DNA: TGTGCCAGCAGTCCGGTCGGGGGCACAGATACGCAGTATTTT
V: TRBV6-6; size: few; J: TRBJ1-1; D: TRBD1; CDR3: CASSYAGQMNTEAFF; DNA: TGTGCCAGCAGTTACGCGGGACAGATGAACACTGAAGCTTTCTTT
V: TRBV19; size: .; J: TRBJ1-1; D: .; CDR3: CASSHWEANTEAFF; DNA: TGTGCCAGTAGTCACTGGGAGGCGAACACTGAAGCTTTCTTT
V: TRBV28; size: few; J: TRBJ1-2; D: TRBD1; CDR3: CASIIKAGQGYYGYTF; DNA: TGTGCCAGCATAATTAAGGCGGGACAGGGGTACTATGGCTACACCTTC
V: TRBV27; size: few; J: TRBJ2-7; D: .; CDR3: CASCPDGGAAYEQYF; DNA: TGTGCCAGCTGCCCGGATGGCGGGGCCGCCTACGAGCAGTACTTC
V: TRBV30; size: few; J: TRBJ1-5; D: .; CDR3: CAWSVEIYQPQHF; DNA: TGTGCCTGGAGTGTAGAGATCTATCAGCCCCAGCATTTT
V: TRBV28; size: few; J: TRBJ1-1; D: TRBD1; CDR3: CASRVPDRVTEAFF; DNA: TGTGCCAGCAGAGTCCCGGACAGGGTGACTGAAGCTTTCTTT
V: TRBV7-3; size: few; J: TRBJ2-1; D: .; CDR3: CASRQNNEQFF; DNA: TGTGCCAGCAGACAGAACAATGAGCAGTTCTTC
V: TRBV5-1; size: .; J: TRBJ2-2; D: .; CDR3: CASSLAEGYRELFF; DNA: TGCGCCAGCAGCTTGGCCGAGGGCTACCGGGAGCTGTTTTTT
V: TRBV9; size: few; J: TRBJ1-1; D: .; CDR3: CASSSFRDTEAFF; DNA: TGTGCCAGCAGCTCGTTCCGGGACACTGAAGCTTTCTTT
V: TRBV30; size: .; J: TRBJ1-2; D: TRBD1; CDR3: CAWSTGGGIRGYTF; DNA: TGTGCCTGGAGTACAGGGGGTGGAATTCGTGGCTACACCTTC
V: TRBV5-1; size: .; J: TRBJ2-5; D: .; CDR3: CASSLEGSGLGETQYF; DNA: TGCGCCAGCAGCTTGGAAGGGTCGGGACTGGGGGAGACCCAGTACTTC
V: TRBV2; size: .; J: TRBJ1-6; D: .; CDR3: CASSEAQRNNSPLHF; DNA: TGTGCCAGCAGTGAAGCGCAGAGGAATAATTCACCCCTCCACTTT
V: TRBV19; size: few; J: TRBJ1-2; D: .; CDR3: CASSMVRTTNYGYTF; DNA: TGTGCCAGTAGTATGGTCCGGACTACTAACTATGGCTACACCTTC
V: TRBV7-6; size: few; J: TRBJ1-2; D: TRBD1; CDR3: CASSLAHRDRVGYTF; DNA: TGTGCCAGCAGCTTAGCGCATCGGGACAGGGTAGGCTACACCTTC